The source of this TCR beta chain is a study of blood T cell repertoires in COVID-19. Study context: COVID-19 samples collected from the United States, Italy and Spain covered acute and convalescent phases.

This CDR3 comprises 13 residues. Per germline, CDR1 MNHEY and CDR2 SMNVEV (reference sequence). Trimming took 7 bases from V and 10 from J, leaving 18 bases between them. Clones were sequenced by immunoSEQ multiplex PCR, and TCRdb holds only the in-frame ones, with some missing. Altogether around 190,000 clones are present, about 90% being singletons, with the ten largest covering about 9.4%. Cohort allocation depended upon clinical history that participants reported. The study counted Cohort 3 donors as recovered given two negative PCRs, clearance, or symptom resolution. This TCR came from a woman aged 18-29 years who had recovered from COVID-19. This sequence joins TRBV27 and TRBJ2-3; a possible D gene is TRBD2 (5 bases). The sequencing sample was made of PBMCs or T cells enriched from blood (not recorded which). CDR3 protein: CASIALGDDAQYF. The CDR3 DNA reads TGTGCCAGCATCGCACTCGGGGATGATGCGCAGTATTTT.